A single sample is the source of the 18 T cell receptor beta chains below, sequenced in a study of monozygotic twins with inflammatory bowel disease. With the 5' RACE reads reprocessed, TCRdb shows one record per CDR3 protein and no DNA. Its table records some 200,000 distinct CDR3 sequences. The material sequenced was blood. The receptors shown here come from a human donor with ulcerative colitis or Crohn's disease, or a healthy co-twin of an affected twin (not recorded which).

CDR3 region: CASKAESSYNSPLHF. The gene calls are TRBV27 and TRBJ1-6. Germline CDR1 and CDR2: MNHEY and SMNVEV (reference sequence). The CDR3 length is 15 residues.

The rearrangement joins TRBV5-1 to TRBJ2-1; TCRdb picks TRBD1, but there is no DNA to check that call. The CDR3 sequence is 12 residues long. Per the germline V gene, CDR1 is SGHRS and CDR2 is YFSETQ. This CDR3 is CASSYGRVPEFF. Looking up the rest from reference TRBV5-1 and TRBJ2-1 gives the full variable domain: KAGVTQTPRYLIKTRGQQVTLSCSPISGHRSVSWYQQTPGQGLQFLFEYFSETQRNKGNFPGRFSGRQFSNSRSEMNVSTLELGDSALYLCASSYGRVPEFFGPGTRLTVL.

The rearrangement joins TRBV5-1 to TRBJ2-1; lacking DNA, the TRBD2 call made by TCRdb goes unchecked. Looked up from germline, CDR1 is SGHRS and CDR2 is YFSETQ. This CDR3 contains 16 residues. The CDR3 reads CASSPPGGSGGNEQFF.

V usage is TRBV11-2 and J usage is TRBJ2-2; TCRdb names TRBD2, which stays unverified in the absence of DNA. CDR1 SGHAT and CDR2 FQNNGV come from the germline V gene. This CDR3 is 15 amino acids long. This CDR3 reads CASSLTGEDTGELFF.

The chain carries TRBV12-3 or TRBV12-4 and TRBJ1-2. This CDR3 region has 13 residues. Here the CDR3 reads CASSLRPGYGYTF.

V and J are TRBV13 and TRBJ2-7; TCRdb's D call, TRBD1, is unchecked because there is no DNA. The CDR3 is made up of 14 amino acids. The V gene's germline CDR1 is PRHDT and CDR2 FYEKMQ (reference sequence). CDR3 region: CASSPPDRSYEQYF.

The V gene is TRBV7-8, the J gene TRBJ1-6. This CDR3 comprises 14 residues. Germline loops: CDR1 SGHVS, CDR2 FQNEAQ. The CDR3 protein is CASSLTTATSPLHF.

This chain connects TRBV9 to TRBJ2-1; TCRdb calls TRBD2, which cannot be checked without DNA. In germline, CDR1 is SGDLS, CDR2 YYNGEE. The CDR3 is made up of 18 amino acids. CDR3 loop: CASSVSIGGGGASYEQFF. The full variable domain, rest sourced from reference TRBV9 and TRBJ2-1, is DSGVTQTPKHLITATGQRVTLRCSPRSGDLSVYWYQQSLDQGLQFLIQYYNGEERAKGNILERFSAQQFPDLHSELNLSSLELGDSALYFCASSVSIGGGGASYEQFFGPGTRLTVL.

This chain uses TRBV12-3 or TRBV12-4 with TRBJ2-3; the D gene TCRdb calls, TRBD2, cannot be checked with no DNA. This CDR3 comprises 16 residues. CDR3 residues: CASSPTRAGGADTQYF.

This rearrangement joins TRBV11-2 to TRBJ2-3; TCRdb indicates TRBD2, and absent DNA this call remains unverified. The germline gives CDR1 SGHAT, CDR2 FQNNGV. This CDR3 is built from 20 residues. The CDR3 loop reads CASTPIGTSEGMFSTDTQYF.

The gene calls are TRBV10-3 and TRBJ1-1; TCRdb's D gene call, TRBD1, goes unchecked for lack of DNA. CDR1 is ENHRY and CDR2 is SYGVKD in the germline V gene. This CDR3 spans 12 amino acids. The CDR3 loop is CATGGQSTEAFF.

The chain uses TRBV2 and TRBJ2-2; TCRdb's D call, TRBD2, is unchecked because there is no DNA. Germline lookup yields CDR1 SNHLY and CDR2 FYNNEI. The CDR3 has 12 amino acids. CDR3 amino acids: CAILQSGGELFF.

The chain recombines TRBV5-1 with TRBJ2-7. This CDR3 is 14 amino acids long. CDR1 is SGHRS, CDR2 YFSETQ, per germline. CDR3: CASSLAGASPEQYF. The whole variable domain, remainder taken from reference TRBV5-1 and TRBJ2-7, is KAGVTQTPRYLIKTRGQQVTLSCSPISGHRSVSWYQQTPGQGLQFLFEYFSETQRNKGNFPGRFSGRQFSNSRSEMNVSTLELGDSALYLCASSLAGASPEQYFGPGTRLTVT.

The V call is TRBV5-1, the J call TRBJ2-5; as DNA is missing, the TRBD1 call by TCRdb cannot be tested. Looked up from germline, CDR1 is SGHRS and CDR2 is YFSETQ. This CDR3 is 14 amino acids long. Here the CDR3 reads CASSLAGRQETQYF.

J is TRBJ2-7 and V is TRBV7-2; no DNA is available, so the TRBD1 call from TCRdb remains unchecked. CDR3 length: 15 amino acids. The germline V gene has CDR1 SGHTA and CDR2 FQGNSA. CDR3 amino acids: CASSGAGRSSYEQYF.

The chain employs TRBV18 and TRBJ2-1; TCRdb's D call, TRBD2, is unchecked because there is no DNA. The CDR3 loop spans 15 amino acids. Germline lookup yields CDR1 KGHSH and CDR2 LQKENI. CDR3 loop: CASSSPGTRLSEQFF.

The CDR3 protein is CSAREGGGDNQPQHF. J is TRBJ1-5 and V is TRBV20-1; as DNA is missing, the TRBD1 call by TCRdb cannot be tested. CDR3 length: 15 residues. CDR1 is DFQATT and CDR2 is SNEGSKA in the germline V gene (reference sequence).

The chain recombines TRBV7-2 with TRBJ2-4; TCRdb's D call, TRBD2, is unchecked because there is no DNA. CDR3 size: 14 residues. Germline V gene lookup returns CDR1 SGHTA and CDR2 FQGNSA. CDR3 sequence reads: CASSLIAGEDIQYF. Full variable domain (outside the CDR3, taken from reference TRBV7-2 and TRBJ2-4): GAGVSQSPSNKVTEKGKDVELRCDPISGHTALYWYRQSLGQGLEFLIYFQGNSAPDKSGLPSDRFSAERTGGSVSTLTIQRTQQEDSAVYLCASSLIAGEDIQYFGAGTRLSVL.